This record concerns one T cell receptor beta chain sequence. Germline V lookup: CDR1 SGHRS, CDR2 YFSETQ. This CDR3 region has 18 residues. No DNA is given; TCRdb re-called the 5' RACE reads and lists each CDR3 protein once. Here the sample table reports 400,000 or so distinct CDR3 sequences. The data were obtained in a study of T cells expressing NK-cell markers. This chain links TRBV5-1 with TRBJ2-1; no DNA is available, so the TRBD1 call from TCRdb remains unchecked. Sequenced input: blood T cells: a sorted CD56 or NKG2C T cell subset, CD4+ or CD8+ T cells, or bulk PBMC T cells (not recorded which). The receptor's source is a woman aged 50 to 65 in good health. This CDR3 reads CASSLASFAPNSVNEQFF.